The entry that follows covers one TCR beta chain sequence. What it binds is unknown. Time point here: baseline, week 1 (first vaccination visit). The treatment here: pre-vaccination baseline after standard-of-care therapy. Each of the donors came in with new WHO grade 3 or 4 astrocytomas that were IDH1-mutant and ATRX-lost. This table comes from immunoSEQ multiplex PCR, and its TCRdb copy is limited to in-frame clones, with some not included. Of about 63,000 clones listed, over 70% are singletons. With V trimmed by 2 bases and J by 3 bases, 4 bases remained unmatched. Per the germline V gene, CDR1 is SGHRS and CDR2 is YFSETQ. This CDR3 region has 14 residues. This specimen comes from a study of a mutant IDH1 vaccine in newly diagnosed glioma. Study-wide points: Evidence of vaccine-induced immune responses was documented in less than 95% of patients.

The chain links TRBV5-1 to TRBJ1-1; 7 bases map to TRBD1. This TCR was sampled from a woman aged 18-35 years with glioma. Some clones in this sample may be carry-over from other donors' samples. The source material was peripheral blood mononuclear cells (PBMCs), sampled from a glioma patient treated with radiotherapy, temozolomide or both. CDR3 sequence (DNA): TGCGCCAGCAGCTTAGACAGGGTTTACACTGAAGCTTTCTTT. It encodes CASSLDRVYTEAFF. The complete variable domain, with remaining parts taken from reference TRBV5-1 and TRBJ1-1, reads KAGVTQTPRYLIKTRGQQVTLSCSPISGHRSVSWYQQTPGQGLQFLFEYFSETQRNKGNFPGRFSGRQFSNSRSEMNVSTLELGDSALYLCASSLDRVYTEAFFGQGTRLTVV.